This T cell receptor beta chain was obtained from a study of cytomegalovirus exposure and HLA in healthy donors. Findings and caveats of the study: Many donors carried some public TCRs, although rarity characterized most TCR sequences. Further analysis, carried out later, found HLA-associated TCR beta chains more clonally expanded than equally common other chains. For most subjects, TCR beta sequences were reported to predict HLA-A and HLA-B alleles with accuracy.

This clone was recorded a few times. The target antigen is unknown. V was clipped by 1 base and J by 8 bases, with 18 bases between them. Germline V gene lookup returns CDR1 LNHDA and CDR2 SQIVND (reference sequence). CDR3 length: 17 residues. Amplification used 60 Vbeta primers and 13 Jbeta primers. Assay used: immunoSEQ multiplex PCR; TCRdb lists only in-frame clones, some missing. Seen here are 150,000 to 180,000 clones, roughly 79% observed once, and the top ten hold about 2.6%. Sample: PBMCs. The chain recombines TRBV19 with TRBJ1-6; D is possibly TRBD1 (6 bases). This receptor was taken from a man between 18 and 29 years old in good health and CMV-seronegative. The DNA of the CDR3 is TGTGCCAGTAGTATAGGCGCTTACAGGGCGGTTTATTCACCCCTCCACTTT. Protein: CASSIGAYRAVYSPLHF.